A single sample is the source of the 21 T cell receptor beta chains below, sequenced in a study of OX40 agonist ivuxolimab in advanced cancers. Library prep was done by the immunoSEQ multiplex PCR assay. The table comes from immuneACCESS by way of TCRdb, which keeps in-frame sequences with V and J called. Part of the clones is missing from these tables; in studies checked, under half for an unresolved V gene and the rest for unknown reasons. Across this sample there are 50,000 to 80,000 clones, with approximately 84% seen only once. The ten largest clones capture over 7.5% of the sample. Sample: CD4+ or CD8+ T cells sorted from blood, taken in a trial of the OX40 agonist ivuxolimab. Receptor source: an adult with an advanced solid tumor such as melanoma, head and neck, liver or kidney cancer.

The chain is built from TRBV10-1 and TRBJ2-1; D assignment may be TRBD1 or TRBD2 (6 bases each). Between the trimmed V and J ends, which lost 8 bases and 3 bases, there was a span of 14 bases. Germline lookup yields CDR1 WNHNN and CDR2 SYGVQD (reference sequence). This CDR3 contains 14 residues. The CDR3 loop is CASVGGGYYNEQFF. CDR3 in DNA: TGCGCCAGCGTAGGGGGAGGCTACTACAATGAGCAGTTCTTC.

This sequence joins TRBV10-3 and TRBJ1-3; a weak D match, TRBD1 (5 bases). The V and J ends lost 9 bases and 4 bases respectively, with 19 bases between them. Germline CDR1 reads ENHRY; CDR2 reads SYGVKD. This CDR3 has 15 residues. CDR3 residues: CAISYSEGMGNTIYF. Written as DNA, the CDR3 is TGTGCCATTTCCTACTCTGAGGGGATGGGAAACACCATATATTTT.

The chain uses TRBV7-2 and TRBJ2-1, with D perhaps matching TRBD2 (7 bases). Trimming took off 3 bases at V and 3 bases at J, with 18 bases between the two ends. Looked up from germline, CDR1 is SGHTA and CDR2 is FQGNSA. The CDR3 is made up of 17 amino acids. The CDR3 sequence is CASSFSRAAGHYNEQFF. The CDR3 nucleotides read TGTGCCAGCAGCTTTAGTAGGGCAGCGGGACACTACAATGAGCAGTTCTTC. The full variable domain, with the rest looked up from reference TRBV7-2 and TRBJ2-1, is GAGVSQSPSNKVTEKGKDVELRCDPISGHTALYWYRQSLGQGLEFLIYFQGNSAPDKSGLPSDRFSAERTGGSVSTLTIQRTQQEDSAVYLCASSFSRAAGHYNEQFFGPGTRLTVL.

This sequence joins TRBV27 and TRBJ2-1; D tentatively fits TRBD1 or TRBD2 (6 bases each). The CDR3 covers 16 residues. The V gene's germline CDR1 is MNHEY and CDR2 SMNVEV (reference sequence). V lost 3 bases and J 4 bases, leaving 16 bases between the germline ends. The CDR3 is CASSFRGDLGYNEQFF. The CDR3 region has the DNA TGTGCCAGCAGTTTTAGGGGGGACTTGGGATACAATGAGCAGTTCTTC.

This rearrangement joins TRBV5-4 to TRBJ2-4, with 7 nucleotides matching TRBD2. Germline lookup yields CDR1 SGHNT and CDR2 YYREEE (reference sequence). The junction had 2 bases not matched to a gene; V was cut back by 2 bases and J by 0 bases. This CDR3 region has 15 residues. The CDR3 nucleotides are TGTGCCAGCAGCTTCGGGGGGTTAGCCAAAAACATTCAGTACTTC. Translating gives CASSFGGLAKNIQYF.

The table lists this clone with a few counts. V and J are TRBV4-1 and TRBJ2-7; D is uncertain. Germline V CDR1 and CDR2: MGHRA, YSYEKL. The CDR3 is 13 amino acids. V dropped 6 bases and J dropped 5 bases, with 14 bases sitting between them. The chain's CDR3 is CASSNPGQDEQYF. CDR3 sequence (DNA): TGCGCCAGCAGTAACCCGGGCCAGGACGAGCAGTACTTC.

The rearrangement uses TRBV5-8 and TRBJ2-4; possible D gene TRBD1, 6 bases. V was shortened by 5 bases and J by 1 base, with 10 bases between the two germline ends. CDR1 and CDR2 from the germline V gene are SGHTS and YDEGEE. CDR3 length equals 14 residues. The CDR3 is CASSVQGAKNIQYF. The CDR3 bases are TGTGCCAGCAGTGTGCAGGGGGCCAAAAACATTCAGTACTTC. The full variable domain, its missing parts supplied by reference TRBV5-8 and TRBJ2-4, is EAGVTQSPTHLIKTRGQQATLRCSPISGHTSVYWYQQALGLGLQFLLWYDEGEERNRGNFPPRFSGRQFPNYSSELNVNALELEDSALYLCASSVQGAKNIQYFGAGTRLSVL.

This clone has only one observation. The rearrangement uses TRBV4-3 and TRBJ1-2; a possible D gene is TRBD1 (5 bases). Looked up from germline, CDR1 is LGHNA and CDR2 is YSLEER. The V gene lost 0 bases and the J gene lost 6 bases, with 17 bases spanning the gap. This CDR3 is 16 amino acids long. CDR3: CASSQDPSEGYHGYTF. The CDR3 DNA reads TGCGCCAGCAGCCAAGACCCCAGCGAGGGGTATCATGGCTACACCTTC.

The CDR3 sequence is CASSPTSGGNYNEQFF. CDR3 in DNA: TGTGCCAGCAGCCCGACTAGCGGGGGGAACTACAATGAGCAGTTCTTC. The chain has TRBV5-4 and TRBJ2-1; TRBD2 aligns across 13 bases. Germline CDR1 SGHNT, CDR2 YYREEE (reference sequence). This CDR3 has 16 residues. With 4 bases clipped from V and 3 bases from J, the junction kept 4 bases outside the gene matches.

The chain uses TRBV5-1 and TRBJ1-1; D remains unclear. The CDR3 sequence is 13 residues long. V shed 0 bases and J shed 4 bases, with 7 bases lying between them. Per the germline V gene, CDR1 is SGHRS and CDR2 is YFSETQ. The CDR3 region has the DNA TGCGCCAGCAGCTTGGGGACTCTCACTGAAGCTTTCTTT. Translated: CASSLGTLTEAFF. The whole variable domain, remainder taken from reference TRBV5-1 and TRBJ1-1, is KAGVTQTPRYLIKTRGQQVTLSCSPISGHRSVSWYQQTPGQGLQFLFEYFSETQRNKGNFPGRFSGRQFSNSRSEMNVSTLELGDSALYLCASSLGTLTEAFFGQGTRLTVV.

The chain employs TRBV7-2 and TRBJ2-7, with D possibly TRBD1 on 5 matching bases. This CDR3 is 15 amino acids long. Trimming cost V 1 base and J 3 bases, with 13 bases left between them. In germline, CDR1 is SGHTA, CDR2 FQGNSA. The CDR3, as DNA: TGTGCCAGCAGCTTAGGGGGCGGCTCTAGCTACGAGCAGTACTTC. It encodes CASSLGGGSSYEQYF.

The V gene is TRBV4-3, the J gene TRBJ1-6; D is unclear. V was shortened by 2 bases and J by 4 bases, with 0 bases between the two germline ends. CDR1 is LGHNA and CDR2 is YSLEER in the germline V gene. This CDR3 has 12 amino acids. The CDR3 sequence: CASSQYNSPLHF. In nucleotides, the CDR3 is TGCGCCAGCAGCCAATATAATTCACCCCTCCACTTT.

In regard to this clone: Germline and junction disagree at one end, which may indicate a read error. The chain combines TRBV5-1 with TRBJ2-2; either TRBD1 or TRBD2 may supply D (5 bases each). The CDR3 runs to 15 residues. Germline-derived CDR1 and CDR2 are SGHRS and YFSETQ. The DNA of the CDR3 is TGCGCCAGCAGCCCGGGGACCGCAAACACCGGGAAGCTGTTTTTT. Encoded protein: CASSPGTANTGKLFF.

This clone was detected once. V gene TRBV25-1 combines with J gene TRBJ1-3, with a possible D match to TRBD1 (6 bases). The CDR3 is 15 amino acids. Per the germline V gene, CDR1 is MGHDK and CDR2 is SYGVNS. The germline V and J ends were trimmed by 4 bases and 4 bases, with 14 bases remaining between them. Here the CDR3 reads CASSGGGREGNTIYF. CDR3 bases: TGTGCCAGCAGTGGCGGGGGCAGAGAAGGAAACACCATATATTTT. Complete variable domain (other parts from reference TRBV25-1 and TRBJ1-3): EADIYQTPRYLVIGTGKKITLECSQTMGHDKMYWYQQDPGMELHLIHYSYGVNSTEKGDLSSESTVSRIRTEHFPLTLESARPSHTSQYLCASSGGGREGNTIYFGEGSWLTVV.

The chain is built from TRBV30 and TRBJ2-2; 14 bases agree with TRBD2. The CDR3 is 16 amino acids. Trimming cost V 4 bases and J 6 bases; bases outside gene matches: 7. Germline lookup yields CDR1 GTSNPN and CDR2 SVGIG (reference sequence). The CDR3 protein is CAWTLGLAGVAGELFF. The CDR3 DNA follows: TGTGCCTGGACCTTGGGACTAGCGGGAGTTGCCGGGGAGCTGTTTTTT.

The rearrangement joins TRBV27 to TRBJ2-7; 9 bases match TRBD1. Per the germline V gene, CDR1 is MNHEY and CDR2 is SMNVEV (reference sequence). This CDR3 is built from 15 residues. V trimming: 0 bases; J trimming: 4 bases; junction bases outside the gene matches: 4. CDR3 sequence reads: CASSLSGQGLYEQYF. CDR3 in DNA: TGTGCCAGCAGTTTATCGGGACAGGGTTTATACGAGCAGTACTTC.

The V and J genes are TRBV19 and TRBJ1-2; D unclear. This CDR3 is built from 13 residues. Germline V gene data show CDR1 as LNHDA and CDR2 as SQIVND (reference sequence). The germline V and J ends were trimmed by 3 bases and 8 bases, with 13 bases remaining between them. Here the CDR3 DNA reads TGTGCCAGTAGTATCCTCGGAGGGTTCGGCTACACCTTC. Protein sequence: CASSILGGFGYTF.

The chain links TRBV7-9 to TRBJ1-2; TRBD1 matches 12 bases. After removal of 4 bases from V and 8 bases from J, the junction contained 8 bases not matched to a gene. Germline V gene lookup returns CDR1 SEHNR and CDR2 FQNEAQ (reference sequence). The CDR3 runs to 15 residues. The CDR3 here is CASSSRDRGLLGYTF. The CDR3 coding sequence is TGTGCCAGCAGCTCCCGGGACAGGGGGCTCTTAGGCTACACCTTC. Full variable domain (rest looked up from reference TRBV7-9 and TRBJ1-2): DTGVSQNPRHKITKRGQNVTFRCDPISEHNRLYWYRQTLGQGPEFLTYFQNEAQLEKSRLLSDRFSAERPKGSFSTLEIQRTEQGDSAMYLCASSSRDRGLLGYTFGSGTRLTVV.

In DNA, the CDR3 is TGCGCCAGCAGCCAAGTGTCGGGGAATCAGCCCCAGCATTTT. Translated: CASSQVSGNQPQHF. The chain has TRBV4-1 and TRBJ1-5; D call uncertain. The V end lost 1 base, the J end lost 4 bases, and 8 bases lay between the germline ends. The CDR3 is 14 residues long. Germline CDR1 reads MGHRA; CDR2 reads YSYEKL.

Worth noting for this clone: The junction and the germline gene differ at one end; a read error may be behind it. The gene calls are TRBV7-8 and TRBJ1-1, with D possibly being TRBD1 (6 bases). This CDR3 has 14 residues. Per germline, CDR1 SGHVS and CDR2 FQNEAQ. The CDR3 DNA reads TGTGCCAGCAGATTAGGCAGGGGGAACACTGAAGCTTTCTTT. Translation: CASRLGRGNTEAFF.

The CDR3 DNA follows: TGTGCCAGCAGCCGCCGTGGGACAGGGATTCGGACCGGGGAGCTGTTTTTT. It codes for CASSRRGTGIRTGELFF. The chain employs TRBV5-6 and TRBJ2-2, with 9 bases that match TRBD1. The CDR3 spans 17 residues. The germline V gene encodes CDR1 SGHDT and CDR2 YYEEEE. The J segment lost 5 bases and the V segment lost 4 bases, leaving 12 bases of the junction unmatched. Complete variable domain (other parts from reference TRBV5-6 and TRBJ2-2): DAGVTQSPTHLIKTRGQQVTLRCSPKSGHDTVSWYQQALGQGPQFIFQYYEEEERQRGNFPDRFSGHQFPNYSSELNVNALLLGDSALYLCASSRRGTGIRTGELFFGEGSRLTVL.